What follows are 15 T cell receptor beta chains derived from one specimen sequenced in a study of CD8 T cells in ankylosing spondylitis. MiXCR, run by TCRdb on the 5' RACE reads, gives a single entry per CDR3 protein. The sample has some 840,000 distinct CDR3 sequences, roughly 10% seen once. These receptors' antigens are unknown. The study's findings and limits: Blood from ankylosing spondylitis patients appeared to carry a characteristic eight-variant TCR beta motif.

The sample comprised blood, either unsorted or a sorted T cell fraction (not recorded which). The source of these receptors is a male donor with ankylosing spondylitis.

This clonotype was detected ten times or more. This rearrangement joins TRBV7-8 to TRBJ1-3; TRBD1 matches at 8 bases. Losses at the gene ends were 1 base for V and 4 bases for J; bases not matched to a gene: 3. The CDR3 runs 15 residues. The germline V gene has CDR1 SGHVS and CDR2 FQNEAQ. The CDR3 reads CASSLVAGGGNTIYF. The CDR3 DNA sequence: TGTGCCAGCAGCTTAGTGGCAGGGGGCGGAAACACCATATATTTT.

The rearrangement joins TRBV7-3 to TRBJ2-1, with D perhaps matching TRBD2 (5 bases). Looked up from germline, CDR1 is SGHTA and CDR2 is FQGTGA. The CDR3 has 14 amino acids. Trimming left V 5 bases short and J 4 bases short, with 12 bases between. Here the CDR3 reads CASSPFGGYNEQFF. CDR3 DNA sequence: TGTGCCAGCAGCCCTTTTGGCGGGTACAATGAGCAGTTCTTC.

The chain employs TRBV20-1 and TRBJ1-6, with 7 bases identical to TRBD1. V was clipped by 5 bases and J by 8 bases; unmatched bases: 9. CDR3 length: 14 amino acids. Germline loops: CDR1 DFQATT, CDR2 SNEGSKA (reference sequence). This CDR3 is CSALTGAGDSPLHF. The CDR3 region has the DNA TGCAGTGCTCTAACAGGGGCAGGGGATTCACCCCTCCACTTT.

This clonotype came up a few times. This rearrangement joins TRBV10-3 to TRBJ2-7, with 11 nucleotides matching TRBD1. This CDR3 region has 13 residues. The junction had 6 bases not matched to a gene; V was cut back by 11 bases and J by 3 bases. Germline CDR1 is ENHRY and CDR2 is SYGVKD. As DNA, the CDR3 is TGTGCCGTGTGGGGGACAGGGGGCTACGAGCAGTACTTC. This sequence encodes CAVWGTGGYEQYF.

This CDR3 reads CASSPPRGGDQPQHF. The CDR3 bases are TGTGCCAGCAGCCCCCCCAGGGGCGGCGATCAGCCCCAGCATTTT. The rearrangement uses TRBV12-3 or TRBV12-4 and TRBJ1-5; tentative D call: TRBD1 (6 bases). The length of the CDR3 is 15 residues. V lost 6 bases and J lost 5, with 17 bases in between.

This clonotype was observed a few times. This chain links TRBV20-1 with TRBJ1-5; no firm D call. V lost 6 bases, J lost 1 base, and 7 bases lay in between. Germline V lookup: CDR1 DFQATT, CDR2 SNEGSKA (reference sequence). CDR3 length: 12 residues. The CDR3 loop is CSAKNSNQPQHF. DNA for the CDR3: TGCAGTGCAAAGAACAGCAATCAGCCCCAGCATTTT.

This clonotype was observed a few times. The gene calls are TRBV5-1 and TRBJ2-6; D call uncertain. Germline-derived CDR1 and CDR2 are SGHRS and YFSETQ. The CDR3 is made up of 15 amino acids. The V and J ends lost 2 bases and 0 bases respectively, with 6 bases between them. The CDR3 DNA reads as TGCGCCAGCAGCTTCCCTGCCTCTGGGGCCAACGTCCTGACTTTC. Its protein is CASSFPASGANVLTF.

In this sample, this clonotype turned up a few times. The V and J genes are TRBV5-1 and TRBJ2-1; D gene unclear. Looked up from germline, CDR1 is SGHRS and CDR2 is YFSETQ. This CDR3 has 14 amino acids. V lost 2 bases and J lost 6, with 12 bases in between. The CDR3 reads CASSLRTVGNEQFF. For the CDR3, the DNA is TGCGCCAGCAGCTTACGGACCGTGGGCAATGAGCAGTTCTTC.

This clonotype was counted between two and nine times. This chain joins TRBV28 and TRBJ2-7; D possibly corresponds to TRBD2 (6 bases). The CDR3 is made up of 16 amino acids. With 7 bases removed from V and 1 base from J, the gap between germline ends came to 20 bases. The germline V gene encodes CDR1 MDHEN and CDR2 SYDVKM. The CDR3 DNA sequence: TGTGCCAGCACCAACATGGCGGGGAGCTCGTCCTACGAGCAGTACTTC. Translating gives CASTNMAGSSSYEQYF.

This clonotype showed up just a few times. CDR3 in amino acids: CASSPGRVIYEQYF. The CDR3 DNA sequence: TGTGCCAGCAGCCCCGGACGGGTGATCTACGAGCAGTACTTC. The chain uses TRBV7-2 and TRBJ2-7; the D is unclear. CDR1 is SGHTA and CDR2 is FQGNSA in the germline V gene. The CDR3 covers 14 residues. Trimming left V 5 bases short and J 3 bases short, with 14 bases between.

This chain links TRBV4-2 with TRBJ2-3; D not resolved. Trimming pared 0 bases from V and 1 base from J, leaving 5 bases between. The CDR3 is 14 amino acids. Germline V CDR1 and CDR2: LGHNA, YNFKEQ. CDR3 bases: TGTGCCAGCAGCCAAGAGGGTGGCACAGATACGCAGTATTTT. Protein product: CASSQEGGTDTQYF.

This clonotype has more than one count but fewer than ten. Here the CDR3 reads CSARDLTSGIYEQYF. The CDR3 region has the DNA TGCAGTGCTAGAGATCTTACTAGCGGGATCTACGAGCAGTACTTC. The chain uses TRBV20-1 and TRBJ2-7; 10 bases align to TRBD2. The J segment lost 3 bases and the V segment lost 0 bases, leaving 5 bases of the junction unmatched. CDR1 DFQATT and CDR2 SNEGSKA come from the germline V gene (reference sequence). CDR3 length equals 15 residues.

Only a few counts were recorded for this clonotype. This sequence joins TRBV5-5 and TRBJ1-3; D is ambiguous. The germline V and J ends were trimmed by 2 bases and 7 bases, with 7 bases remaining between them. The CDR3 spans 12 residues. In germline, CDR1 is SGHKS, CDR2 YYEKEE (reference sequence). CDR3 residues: CASSFFGNTIYF. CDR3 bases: TGTGCCAGCAGCTTCTTTGGTAACACCATATATTTT. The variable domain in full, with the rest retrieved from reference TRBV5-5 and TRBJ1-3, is DAGVTQSPTHLIKTRGQQVTLRCSPISGHKSVSWYQQVLGQGPQFIFQYYEKEERGRGNFPDRFSARQFPNYSSELNVNALLLGDSALYLCASSFFGNTIYFGEGSWLTVV.

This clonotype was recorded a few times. CDR3 in amino acids: CASSLRDPVYGYTF. The DNA of the CDR3 is TGTGCCAGCAGCCTACGGGACCCCGTCTATGGCTACACCTTC. The chain uses TRBV5-6 and TRBJ1-2, with TRBD1 as a possible D gene (5 bases). Germline V gene lookup returns CDR1 SGHDT and CDR2 YYEEEE. The CDR3 length is 14 residues. Trimming pared 4 bases from V and 4 bases from J, leaving 14 bases between.

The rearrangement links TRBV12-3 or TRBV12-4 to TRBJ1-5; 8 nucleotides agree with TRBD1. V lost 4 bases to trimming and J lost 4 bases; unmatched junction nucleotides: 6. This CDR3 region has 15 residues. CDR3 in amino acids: CASSSTGVANQPQHF. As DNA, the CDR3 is TGTGCCAGCAGTTCGACAGGGGTGGCTAATCAGCCCCAGCATTTT.